This T cell receptor beta chain was found in a study of blood T cell repertoires in COVID-19. The V and J ends lost 5 bases and 7 bases respectively, with 11 bases between them. Germline lookup yields CDR1 DFQATT and CDR2 SNEGSKA (reference sequence). This CDR3 is built from 11 residues. Clones were read by immunoSEQ multiplex PCR, and TCRdb kept only the in-frame ones, dropping some. The table shows approximately 220,000 clones, with 82% occurring only once. The specimen sequenced was peripheral blood. The TCR was taken from a woman in her seventies with acute or convalescent COVID-19. The chain is built from TRBV20-1 and TRBJ1-2; no reliable D call. CDR3 bases: TGCAGTGCTGTAAGACCGGGTGGCTACACCTTC. Translated: CSAVRPGGYTF.